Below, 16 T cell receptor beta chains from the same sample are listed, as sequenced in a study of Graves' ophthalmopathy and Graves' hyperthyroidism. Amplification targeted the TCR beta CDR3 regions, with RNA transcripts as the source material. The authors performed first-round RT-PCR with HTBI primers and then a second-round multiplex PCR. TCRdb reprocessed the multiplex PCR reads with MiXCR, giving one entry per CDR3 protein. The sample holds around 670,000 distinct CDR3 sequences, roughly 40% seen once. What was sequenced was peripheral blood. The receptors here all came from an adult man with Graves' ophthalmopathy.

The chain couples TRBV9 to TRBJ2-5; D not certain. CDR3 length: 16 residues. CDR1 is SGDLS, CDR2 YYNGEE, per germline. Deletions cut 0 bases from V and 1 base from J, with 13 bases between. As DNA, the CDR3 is TGTGCCAGCAGCGTAGTGGGCGTAGAAAGCCAAGAGACCCAGTACTTC. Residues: CASSVVGVESQETQYF.

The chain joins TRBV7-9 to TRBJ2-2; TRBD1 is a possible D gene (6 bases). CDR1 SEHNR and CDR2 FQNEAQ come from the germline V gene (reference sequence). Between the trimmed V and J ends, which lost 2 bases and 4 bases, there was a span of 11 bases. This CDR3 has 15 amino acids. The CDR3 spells CASSLNRGGTGELFF. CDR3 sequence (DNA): TGTGCCAGCAGCTTAAACAGAGGGGGCACCGGGGAGCTGTTTTTT.

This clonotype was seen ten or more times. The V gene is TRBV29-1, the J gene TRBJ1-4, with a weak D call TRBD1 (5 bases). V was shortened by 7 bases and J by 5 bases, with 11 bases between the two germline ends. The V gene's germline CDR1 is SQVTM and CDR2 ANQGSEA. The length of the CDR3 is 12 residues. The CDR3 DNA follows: TGCAGCGCTGGCAGGGAGAATGAAAAACTGTTTTTT. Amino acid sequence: CSAGRENEKLFF.

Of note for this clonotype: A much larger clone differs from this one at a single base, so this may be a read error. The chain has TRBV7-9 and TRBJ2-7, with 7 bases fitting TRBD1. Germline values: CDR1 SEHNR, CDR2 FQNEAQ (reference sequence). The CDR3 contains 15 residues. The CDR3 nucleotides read TGTGCCAGCAGCCCTACCGGGACAGAACCCTACGAGCAGCACTTC. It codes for CASSPTGTEPYEQHF.

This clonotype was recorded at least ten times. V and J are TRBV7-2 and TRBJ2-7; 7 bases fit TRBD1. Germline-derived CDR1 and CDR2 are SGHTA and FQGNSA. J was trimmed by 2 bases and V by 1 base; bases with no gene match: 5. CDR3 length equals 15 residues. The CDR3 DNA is TGTGCCAGCAGCTTAGTAAGGGACAGCACCTACGAGCAGTACTTC. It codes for CASSLVRDSTYEQYF.

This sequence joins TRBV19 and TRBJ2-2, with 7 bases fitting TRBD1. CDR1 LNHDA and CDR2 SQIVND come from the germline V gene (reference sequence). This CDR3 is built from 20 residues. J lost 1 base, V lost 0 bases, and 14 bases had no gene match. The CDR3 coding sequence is TGTGCCAGTAGTATAGACAGGACAGGAACCGCTTTTCTGAACACCGGGGAGCTGTTTTTT. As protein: CASSIDRTGTAFLNTGELFF.

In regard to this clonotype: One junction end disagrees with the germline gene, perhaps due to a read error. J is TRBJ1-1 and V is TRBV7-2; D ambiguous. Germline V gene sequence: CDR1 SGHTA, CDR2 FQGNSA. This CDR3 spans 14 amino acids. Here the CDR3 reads CASSPLVGNAEAFF. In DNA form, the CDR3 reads TGCGCCAGCAGCCCCTTGGTAGGTAACGCTGAAGCTTTCTTT.

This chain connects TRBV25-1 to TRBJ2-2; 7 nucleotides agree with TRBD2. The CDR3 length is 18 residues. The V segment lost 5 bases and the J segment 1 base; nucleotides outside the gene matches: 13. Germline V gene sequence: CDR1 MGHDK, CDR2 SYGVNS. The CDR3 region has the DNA TGTGCCAGCAGTTCTCAAGCGGGGAGATACGGGAACACCGGGGAGCTGTTTTTT. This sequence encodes CASSSQAGRYGNTGELFF.

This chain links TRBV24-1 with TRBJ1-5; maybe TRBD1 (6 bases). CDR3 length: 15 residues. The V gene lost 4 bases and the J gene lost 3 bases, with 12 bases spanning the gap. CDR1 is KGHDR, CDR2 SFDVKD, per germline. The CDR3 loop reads CATSERDMVNQPQHF. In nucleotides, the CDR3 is TGTGCCACCAGTGAACGGGACATGGTCAATCAGCCCCAGCATTTT.

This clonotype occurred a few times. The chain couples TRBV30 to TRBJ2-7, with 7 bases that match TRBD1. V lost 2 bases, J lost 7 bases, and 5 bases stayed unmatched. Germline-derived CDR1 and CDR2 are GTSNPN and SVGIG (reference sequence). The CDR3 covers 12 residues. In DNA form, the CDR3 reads TGTGCCTGGAGTCCAGGGGGATGGGAGCAGTACTTC. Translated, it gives CAWSPGGWEQYF.

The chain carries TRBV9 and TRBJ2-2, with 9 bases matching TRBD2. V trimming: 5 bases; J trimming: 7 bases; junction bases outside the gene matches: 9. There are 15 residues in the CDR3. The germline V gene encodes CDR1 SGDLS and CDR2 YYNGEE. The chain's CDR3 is CASSRSGGFGGELFF. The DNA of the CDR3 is TGTGCCAGCAGTCGGAGCGGGGGGTTCGGCGGGGAGCTGTTTTTT.

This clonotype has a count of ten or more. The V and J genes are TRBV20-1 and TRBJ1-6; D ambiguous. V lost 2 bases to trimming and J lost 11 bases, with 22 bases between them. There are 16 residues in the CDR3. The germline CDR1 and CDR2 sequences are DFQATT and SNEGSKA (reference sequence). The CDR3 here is CSARSDGGAVSPPLHF. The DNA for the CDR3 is TGCAGTGCTAGATCGGACGGCGGCGCGGTTAGTCCACCCCTCCACTTT.

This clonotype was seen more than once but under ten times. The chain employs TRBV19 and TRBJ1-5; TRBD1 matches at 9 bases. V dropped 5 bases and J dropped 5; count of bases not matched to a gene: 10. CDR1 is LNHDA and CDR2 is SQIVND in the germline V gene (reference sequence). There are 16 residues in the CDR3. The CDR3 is CASSSYRGPPDQPQHF. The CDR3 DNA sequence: TGTGCCAGTAGTTCCTACAGGGGGCCTCCTGATCAGCCCCAGCATTTT.

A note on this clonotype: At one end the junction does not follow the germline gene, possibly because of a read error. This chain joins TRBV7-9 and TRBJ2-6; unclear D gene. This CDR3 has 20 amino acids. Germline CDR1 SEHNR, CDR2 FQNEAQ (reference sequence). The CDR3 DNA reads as TGCGCCAGCAGCCCCAAGGCGGCCACATCGAAAAAGACTGGGGCCAACGTCCTGACTTTC. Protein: CASSPKAATSKKTGANVLTF.

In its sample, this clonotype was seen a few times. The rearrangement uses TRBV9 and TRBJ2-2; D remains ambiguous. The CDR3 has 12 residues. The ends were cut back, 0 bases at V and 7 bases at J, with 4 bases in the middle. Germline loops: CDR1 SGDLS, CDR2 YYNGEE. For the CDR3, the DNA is TGTGCCAGCAGCGTAGAGGGCGGGGAGCTGTTTTTT. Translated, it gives CASSVEGGELFF.

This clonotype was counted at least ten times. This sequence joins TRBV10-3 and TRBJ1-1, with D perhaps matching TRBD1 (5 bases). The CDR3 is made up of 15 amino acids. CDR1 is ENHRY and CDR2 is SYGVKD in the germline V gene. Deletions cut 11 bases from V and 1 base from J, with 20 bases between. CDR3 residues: CASSPVDSENTEAFF. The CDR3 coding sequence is TGTGCCTCGAGTCCGGTCGACAGTGAGAACACTGAAGCTTTCTTT.